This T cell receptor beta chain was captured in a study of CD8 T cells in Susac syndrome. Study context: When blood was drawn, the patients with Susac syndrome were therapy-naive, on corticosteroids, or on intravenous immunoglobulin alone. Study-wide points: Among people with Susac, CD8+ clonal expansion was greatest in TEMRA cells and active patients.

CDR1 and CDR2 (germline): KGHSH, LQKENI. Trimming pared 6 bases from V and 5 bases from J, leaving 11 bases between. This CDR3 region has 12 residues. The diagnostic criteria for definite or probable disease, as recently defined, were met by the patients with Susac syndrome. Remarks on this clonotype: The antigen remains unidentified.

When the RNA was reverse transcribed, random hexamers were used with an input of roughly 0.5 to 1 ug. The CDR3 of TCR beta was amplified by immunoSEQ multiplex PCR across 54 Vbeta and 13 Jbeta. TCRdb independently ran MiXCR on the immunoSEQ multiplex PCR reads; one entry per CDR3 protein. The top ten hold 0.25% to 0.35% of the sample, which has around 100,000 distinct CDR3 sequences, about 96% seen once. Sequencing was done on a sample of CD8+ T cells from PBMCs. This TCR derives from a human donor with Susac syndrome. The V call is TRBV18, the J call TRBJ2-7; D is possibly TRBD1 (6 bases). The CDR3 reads CASSPRTDEQYF. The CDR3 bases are TGTGCCAGCTCGCCTAGGACAGACGAGCAGTACTTC.